The TCR beta chain under discussion was sequenced for a study of T cells after yellow fever vaccination. V trimming: 6 bases; J trimming: 4 bases; junction bases outside the gene matches: 14. Germline CDR1 and CDR2: SEHNR and FQNEAQ (reference sequence). The CDR3 consists of 16 residues. Making TCR cDNA involved 5'RACE template switching, which added UMIs and a universal primer site. Using its own MiXCR run on the 5' RACE reads, TCRdb lists one record per CDR3 protein. The profile shows around 200,000 distinct CDR3 sequences, roughly 11% of them singletons. This clonotype was seen a handful of times. The receptor was derived from a man aged 18 to 30 who received the YFV17D yellow fever vaccine. Sequenced material: CD8+ T cells sorted from PBMCs, taken 15 days after the yellow fever booster vaccination. V is TRBV7-9 and J is TRBJ1-2; 7 bases agree with TRBD1. The CDR3 spells CASRFLPGQAIYGYTF. The CDR3 DNA is TGTGCCAGCAGGTTTCTACCCGGACAGGCAATCTATGGCTACACCTTC.